Listed here are 31 T cell receptor beta chains from one sample, sequenced in a study of immune heterogeneity within non-small cell lung tumors. Bulk tumor genomic DNA constituted the template, at around 600 ng per sample. Several biopsies per primary tumor were taken during surgery, spaced as far apart as possible. Newly diagnosed with untreated non-small cell lung cancer, the patients underwent curative surgery. Amplification of TCR beta CDR3 was performed by multiplex PCR with 32 V and 13 J primers. One entry per CDR3 protein, called by TCRdb with MiXCR from the multiplex PCR reads. This table has tens of thousands of distinct CDR3 sequences, 25% to 35% appearing once. The sample was lung tumor tissue. These TCRs come from a man between 40 and 49 years old with non-small cell lung cancer.

The rearrangement joins TRBV10-1 to TRBJ2-5; 9 nucleotides align to TRBD2. This CDR3 is 16 amino acids long. The germline V gene encodes CDR1 WNHNN and CDR2 SYGVQD (reference sequence). V dropped 2 bases and J dropped 6; count of bases not matched to a gene: 10. Here the CDR3 DNA reads TGCGCCAGCAGTGAGGTCCCTAGCGGGGACGAACAGACCCAGTACTTC. As protein: CASSEVPSGDEQTQYF.

This chain joins TRBV4-1 and TRBJ2-7, with 8 bases aligning to TRBD1. The CDR3 spans 16 residues. V shed 0 bases, J shed 6 bases, and the junction held 10 bases outside the gene matches. Germline V gene lookup returns CDR1 MGHRA and CDR2 YSYEKL. The CDR3 region is CASSQERTGHRGEQYF. The CDR3 DNA sequence: TGCGCCAGCAGCCAAGAACGGACAGGGCATAGGGGCGAGCAGTACTTC.

This clonotype was seen more than once but under ten times. The chain combines TRBV4-3 with TRBJ1-2; the D gene is possibly TRBD1 (5 bases). CDR3 length: 16 residues. V shed 4 bases and J shed 4 bases, with 19 bases lying between them. Germline CDR1 LGHNA, CDR2 YSLEER. The CDR3 spells CASSRQLGGDTYGYTF. For the CDR3, the DNA is TGCGCCAGCAGCCGACAACTCGGAGGGGATACCTATGGCTACACCTTC.

Many counts were recorded for this clonotype. The chain recombines TRBV7-2 with TRBJ2-3; D may correspond to TRBD1 or TRBD2 (5 bases each). Germline loops: CDR1 SGHTA, CDR2 FQGNSA. The CDR3 has 15 amino acids. The germline V and J ends were trimmed by 5 bases and 4 bases, with 16 bases remaining between them. This CDR3 reads CASSPPGIGADTQYF. DNA of the CDR3: TGTGCCAGCAGCCCCCCAGGGATCGGGGCAGATACGCAGTATTTT.

This clonotype was observed at least ten times. V gene TRBV19 combines with J gene TRBJ1-1; D call uncertain. CDR1 and CDR2 (germline): LNHDA, SQIVND (reference sequence). Trimming took 4 bases from V and 2 from J, leaving 8 bases between them. This CDR3 spans 13 amino acids. CDR3 sequence: CASSKTVNTEAFF. The CDR3 nucleotides read TGTGCCAGTAGTAAAACAGTAAACACTGAAGCTTTCTTT.

For this clonotype: Without the conserved terminal phenylalanine or tryptophan, this CDR3 likely stems from a read error. V is TRBV3-1 and J is TRBJ1-6, with D perhaps TRBD1 (5 bases). Germline CDR1 reads LGHDT; CDR2 reads YNNKEL (reference sequence). The CDR3 spans 14 residues. Trimming removed 5 bases at V and 7 bases at J, with 12 bases between. The CDR3: CASSSRAGNSPLHL. The CDR3 region has the DNA TGTGCCAGCAGCTCCAGGGCGGGGAATTCACCCCTCCACCTT.

The rearrangement joins TRBV7-9 to TRBJ2-1, with 10 bases lining up with TRBD2. The ends lost 2 bases at V and 7 bases at J; junction bases unmatched: 8. The CDR3 runs to 16 residues. Germline V gives CDR1 SEHNR, CDR2 FQNEAQ (reference sequence). This CDR3 is CASSLLAGEWRNEQFF. The CDR3 DNA is TGTGCCAGCAGCTTACTAGCGGGAGAATGGCGAAATGAGCAGTTCTTC.

This clonotype showed up many times. The chain is built from TRBV7-2 and TRBJ2-7; 7 bases are a match to TRBD2. CDR3 length: 14 amino acids. V shed 6 bases and J 4 bases; nucleotides not matched to a gene: 9. In germline, CDR1 is SGHTA, CDR2 FQGNSA. The CDR3 DNA sequence: TGTGCCAGCAGTCCGGGACTACCTCTTTACGAGCAGTACTTC. Encoded protein: CASSPGLPLYEQYF.

As for this clonotype: Possible read error: a much larger clone is one base away. The CDR3, as DNA: TGTGCCAGCAGCTCCCCGGGACTAGCGGGTAAGCCAGAAGAGCAGTACTTC. This sequence encodes CASSSPGLAGKPEEQYF. This rearrangement joins TRBV6-2 or TRBV6-3 to TRBJ2-7, with 12 bases matching TRBD2. This CDR3 has 17 residues. From germline, CDR1 is MNHEY and CDR2 SVGEGT. The V and J ends lost 6 bases and 7 bases, in that order; junction bases with no gene match: 16.

There are many counts of this clonotype. The chain combines TRBV27 with TRBJ1-6; D may be TRBD1 (6 bases). Germline V gives CDR1 MNHEY, CDR2 SMNVEV (reference sequence). Trimming left V 1 base short and J 7 bases short, with 8 bases between. The CDR3 is 14 amino acids. The CDR3 DNA reads as TGTGCCAGCAGTTTATACAGGGCAAATTCACCCCTCCACTTT. Its protein product is CASSLYRANSPLHF.

This clonotype showed up many times. V usage is TRBV28 and J usage is TRBJ2-1; 9 bases are shared with TRBD2. The CDR3 loop spans 16 amino acids. Per germline, CDR1 MDHEN and CDR2 SYDVKM. Losses at the gene ends were 0 bases for V and 7 bases for J; bases not matched to a gene: 7. DNA for the CDR3: TGTGCCAGCAGTTTATGGAGGGCGGGAGGGGGAAATGAGCAGTTCTTC. Its protein product is CASSLWRAGGGNEQFF.

In its sample, this clonotype was seen many times. The chain couples TRBV19 to TRBJ2-7; D perhaps matches TRBD1 (7 bases). V lost 3 bases and J lost 4, with 13 bases in between. The CDR3 is 14 amino acids. Germline lookup yields CDR1 LNHDA and CDR2 SQIVND (reference sequence). CDR3 sequence (DNA): TGTGCCAGTAGTATCTCTCCAGGGGGGTACGAGCAGTACTTC. It yields the protein CASSISPGGYEQYF.

The chain carries TRBV6-2 or TRBV6-3 and TRBJ2-2, with TRBD2 matching over 8 bases. The CDR3 contains 14 residues. Germline V gene data show CDR1 as MNHEY and CDR2 as SVGEGT. The trim removed 8 bases at V and 2 bases at J, leaving 4 bases unmatched. CDR3 in amino acids: CASLSGINTGELFF. The CDR3 nucleotides read TGTGCCAGCCTTAGCGGGATTAACACCGGGGAGCTGTTTTTT.

Turning to this clonotype: This may arise from a read error, as a much more abundant clone is one base away. V usage is TRBV12-3 or TRBV12-4 and J usage is TRBJ2-1; a possible D gene is TRBD1 (6 bases). The CDR3 has 15 residues. Trimming left V 6 bases short and J 7 bases short, with 19 bases between. Here the CDR3 DNA reads TGTGCCAGCAGGCTAGGGACATGGGGAACGAATGAGCAGTTCTTC. It is translated as CASRLGTWGTNEQFF.

For this clonotype: A much bigger clone sits one base away, suggesting this may be a read error. The CDR3 nucleotides read TGTGCCAGCAGTGACCCCGTTTGGGAGCAGTACTTC. Its translation: CASSDPVWEQYF. The chain links TRBV6-1 to TRBJ2-7; D is ambiguous. CDR1 is MNHNS and CDR2 is SASEGT in the germline V gene. CDR3 length: 12 amino acids. V was cut by 3 bases and J by 7 bases, with 10 bases left in between.

At least ten counts were recorded for this clonotype. The genes are TRBV28 and TRBJ1-4; D is unclear. V was pared by 5 bases and J by 6 bases, with 7 bases between. The CDR3 totals 12 residues. Germline lookup yields CDR1 MDHEN and CDR2 SYDVKM. The DNA for the CDR3 is TGTGCCAGCAGTCCCGCCCATGAAAAACTGTTTTTT. This codes for CASSPAHEKLFF.

This chain uses TRBV9 with TRBJ2-7; D unclear. This CDR3 is 15 amino acids long. CDR1 and CDR2 from the germline V gene are SGDLS and YYNGEE. V was pared by 3 bases and J by 0 bases, with 13 bases between. CDR3: CASSEGLHYSYEQYF. The CDR3, as DNA: TGTGCCAGCAGCGAAGGGTTACACTACTCCTACGAGCAGTACTTC.

J is TRBJ1-4 and V is TRBV5-1; D is unclear. With 1 base removed from V and 4 bases from J, the gap between germline ends came to 14 bases. The germline gives CDR1 SGHRS, CDR2 YFSETQ. This CDR3 has 16 amino acids. In DNA form, the CDR3 reads TGCGCCAGCAGCTTGTCGGGTCAACGGGGTAATGAAAAACTGTTTTTT. Residues: CASSLSGQRGNEKLFF.

This clonotype was seen at least ten times. The chain combines TRBV3-1 with TRBJ2-3, with D possibly TRBD2 on 6 matching bases. Looked up from germline, CDR1 is LGHDT and CDR2 is YNNKEL (reference sequence). V was trimmed by 4 bases and J by 1 base, leaving 9 bases between them. The CDR3 has 14 amino acids. The CDR3 sequence: CASSLGGGTDTQYF. As DNA, the CDR3 is TGTGCCAGCAGCCTGGGCGGGGGCACAGATACGCAGTATTTT.

This clonotype was counted at least ten times. The chain links TRBV27 to TRBJ2-1, with 7 bases aligning to TRBD1. The germline CDR1 and CDR2 sequences are MNHEY and SMNVEV (reference sequence). This CDR3 comprises 16 residues. The V and J ends lost 4 bases and 5 bases, in that order; junction bases with no gene match: 11. In nucleotides, the CDR3 is TGTGCCAGCAGTTCCGAGACAGGGTCCCTCAACAATGAGCAGTTCTTC. As protein: CASSSETGSLNNEQFF.

The chain carries TRBV7-2 and TRBJ2-4, with D maybe TRBD1 (5 bases). Germline assignment: CDR1 SGHTA and CDR2 FQGNSA. V was pared by 1 base and J by 1 base, with 5 bases between. The CDR3 extends over 14 amino acids. Here the CDR3 reads CASSLEGAKNIQYF. The DNA for the CDR3 is TGTGCCAGCAGCTTAGAGGGGGCCAAAAACATTCAGTACTTC.

This clonotype was seen a few times. The J gene is TRBJ1-1, the V gene TRBV5-6; no clear D. V was cut by 6 bases and J by 1 base, with 10 bases left in between. The CDR3 has 13 amino acids. Germline assignment: CDR1 SGHDT and CDR2 YYEEEE. CDR3 sequence reads: CASTVARNTEAFF. CDR3 nucleotide sequence: TGTGCCAGCACTGTTGCACGGAACACTGAAGCTTTCTTT.

There are many counts of this clonotype. The gene calls are TRBV18 and TRBJ1-3; 7 nucleotides agree with TRBD1. V dropped 2 bases and J dropped 0; count of bases not matched to a gene: 10. This CDR3 is 18 amino acids long. Germline V gene sequence: CDR1 KGHSH, CDR2 LQKENI. CDR3 sequence: CASSPSSGQTTSGNTIYF. CDR3 DNA sequence: TGTGCCAGCTCACCATCCTCGGGACAGACGACCTCTGGAAACACCATATATTTT.

The chain is built from TRBV5-4 and TRBJ2-5, with D hard to call. The germline CDR1 and CDR2 sequences are SGHNT and YYREEE (reference sequence). V was shortened by 2 bases and J by 6 bases, with 8 bases between the two germline ends. The CDR3 sequence is 12 residues long. CDR3 coding DNA: TGTGCCAGCAGCTTATTGGGGAAGACCCAGTACTTC. Residues: CASSLLGKTQYF.

This clonotype was detected many times. This chain joins TRBV4-1 and TRBJ2-7, with 8 bases lining up with TRBD1. Germline CDR1 MGHRA, CDR2 YSYEKL. The length of the CDR3 is 14 residues. The V gene end was trimmed by 6 bases and the J gene end by 6 bases; junction bases not matched to a gene: 10. The CDR3 DNA reads TGCGCCAGCAGTCCCGGGACAGGAAAACTCGAGCAGTACTTC. Its translation is CASSPGTGKLEQYF.

This clonotype was observed at least ten times. V is TRBV6-5 and J is TRBJ2-3; 8 positions match TRBD2. Trimming at V came to 0 bases and at J to 2 bases, leaving 7 bases not matched to a gene. There are 17 residues in the CDR3. Germline V gives CDR1 MNHEY, CDR2 SVGAGI. This chain's CDR3 is CASSYSSDSGVTDTQYF. Written as DNA, the CDR3 is TGTGCCAGCAGTTACTCTTCGGATAGCGGGGTCACAGATACGCAGTATTTT.

CDR3 residues: CATYNPGVGETQYF. CDR3 DNA sequence: TGTGCCACCTACAATCCCGGGGTAGGAGAGACCCAGTACTTC. This chain joins TRBV10-3 and TRBJ2-5; tentatively, D is TRBD2 (5 bases). This CDR3 is 14 amino acids long. Deletions cut 10 bases from V and 4 bases from J, with 19 bases between. CDR1 and CDR2 from the germline V gene are ENHRY and SYGVKD.

The rearrangement links TRBV25-1 to TRBJ1-1; no firm D call. Between the trimmed V and J ends, which lost 7 bases and 1 base, there was a span of 4 bases. The CDR3 runs 11 residues. In germline, CDR1 is MGHDK, CDR2 SYGVNS. The CDR3 loop is CASKENTEAFF. The CDR3 nucleotides are TGTGCCAGCAAGGAGAACACTGAAGCTTTCTTT.

This clonotype is a singleton in its sample. Given a much more abundant clone one base away, this may be a read error. This chain connects TRBV6-1 to TRBJ1-2; D possibly corresponds to TRBD1 (5 bases). The CDR3 has 13 residues. The germline gives CDR1 MNHNS, CDR2 SASEGT. CDR3 loop: CPSWKGQNYGYTF. Here the CDR3 DNA reads TGTCCCAGCTGGAAGGGGCAAAACTATGGCTACACCTTC.

The chain has TRBV20-1 and TRBJ1-1, with 8 positions matching TRBD1. CDR3 length equals 13 residues. Germline V gene sequence: CDR1 DFQATT, CDR2 SNEGSKA (reference sequence). V lost 3 bases, J lost 6 bases, and 6 bases stayed unmatched. The CDR3, as DNA: TGCAGTGCTAGTTATTCCAGGGGGCCTGAAGCTTTCTTT. The encoded protein is CSASYSRGPEAFF.

Comment on this clonotype: This may arise from a read error, as a much more abundant clone is one base away. V gene TRBV15 combines with J gene TRBJ2-4; the D is unclear. The CDR3 has 15 amino acids. Looked up from germline, CDR1 is LNHNV and CDR2 is YYDKDF (reference sequence). The CDR3 here is CDTSRMDGAKNIQYF. The CDR3, as DNA: TGTGACACCAGCAGAATGGACGGAGCCAAAAACATTCAGTACTTC.